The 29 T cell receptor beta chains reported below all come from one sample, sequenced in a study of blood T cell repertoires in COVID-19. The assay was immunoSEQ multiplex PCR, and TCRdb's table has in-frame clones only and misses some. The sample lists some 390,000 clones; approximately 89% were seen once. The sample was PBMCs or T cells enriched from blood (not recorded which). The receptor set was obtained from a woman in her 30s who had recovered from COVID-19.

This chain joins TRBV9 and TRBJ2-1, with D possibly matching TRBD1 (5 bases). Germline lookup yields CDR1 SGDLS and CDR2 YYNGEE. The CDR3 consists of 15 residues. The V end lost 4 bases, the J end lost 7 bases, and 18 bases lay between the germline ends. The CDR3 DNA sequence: TGTGCCAGCAGCCAAGGGGTAGTAGTGGGAAATGAGCAGTTCTTC. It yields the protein CASSQGVVVGNEQFF.

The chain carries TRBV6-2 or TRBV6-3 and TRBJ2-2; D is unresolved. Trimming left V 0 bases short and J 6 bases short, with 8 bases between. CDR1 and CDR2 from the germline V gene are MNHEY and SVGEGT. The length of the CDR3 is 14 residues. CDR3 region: CASSYSGLSGELFF. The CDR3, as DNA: TGTGCCAGCAGTTACTCCGGGTTATCCGGGGAGCTGTTTTTT.

CDR3 in DNA: TGTGCCAGCAGTTTCAACCGCGGACAGGGACGAAATGAGCAGTTCTTC. Its translation: CASSFNRGQGRNEQFF. V gene TRBV28 combines with J gene TRBJ2-1, with 8 bases identical to TRBD1. Germline V gene lookup returns CDR1 MDHEN and CDR2 SYDVKM. The V and J ends lost 3 bases and 7 bases, in that order; junction bases with no gene match: 11. CDR3 size: 16 residues.

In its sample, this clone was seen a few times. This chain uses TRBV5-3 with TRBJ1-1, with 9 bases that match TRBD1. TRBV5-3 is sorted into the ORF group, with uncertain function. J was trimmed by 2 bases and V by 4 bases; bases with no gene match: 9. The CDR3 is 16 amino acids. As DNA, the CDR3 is TGTGCCAGAAGCCAGTCCCGGGACAGGGACAACACTGAAGCTTTCTTT. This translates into CARSQSRDRDNTEAFF.

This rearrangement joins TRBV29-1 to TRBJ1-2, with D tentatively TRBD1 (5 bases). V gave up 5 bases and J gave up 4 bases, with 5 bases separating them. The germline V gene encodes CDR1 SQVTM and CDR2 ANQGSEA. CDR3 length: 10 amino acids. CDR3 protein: CSVQGYGYTF. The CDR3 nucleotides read TGCAGCGTTCAGGGCTATGGCTACACCTTC.

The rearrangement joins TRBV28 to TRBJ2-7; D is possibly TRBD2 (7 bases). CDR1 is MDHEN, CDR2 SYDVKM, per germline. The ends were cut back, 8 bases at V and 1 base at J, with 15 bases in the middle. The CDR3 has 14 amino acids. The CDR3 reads CASWGGTTSYEQYF. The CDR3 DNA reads TGTGCCAGCTGGGGGGGCACAACGTCCTACGAGCAGTACTTC.

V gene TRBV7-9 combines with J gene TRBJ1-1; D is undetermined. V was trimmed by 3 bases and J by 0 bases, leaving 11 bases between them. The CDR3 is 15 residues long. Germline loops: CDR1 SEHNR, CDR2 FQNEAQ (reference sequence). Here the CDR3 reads CASSFYLVLNTEAFF. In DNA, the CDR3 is TGTGCCAGCAGCTTTTACTTGGTTCTGAACACTGAAGCTTTCTTT.

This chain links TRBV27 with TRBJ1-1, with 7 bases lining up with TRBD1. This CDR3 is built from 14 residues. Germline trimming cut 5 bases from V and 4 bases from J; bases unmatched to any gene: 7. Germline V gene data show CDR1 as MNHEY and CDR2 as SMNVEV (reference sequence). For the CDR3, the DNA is TGTGCCAGCAGTCCGGCCCAGGGGGGCACTGAAGCTTTCTTT. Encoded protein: CASSPAQGGTEAFF.

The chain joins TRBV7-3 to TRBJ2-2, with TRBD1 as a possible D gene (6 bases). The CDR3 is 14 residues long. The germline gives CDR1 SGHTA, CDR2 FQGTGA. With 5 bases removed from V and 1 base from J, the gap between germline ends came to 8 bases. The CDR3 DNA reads TGTGCCAGCAGCCCGGACAGGAACACCGGGGAGCTGTTTTTT. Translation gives CASSPDRNTGELFF. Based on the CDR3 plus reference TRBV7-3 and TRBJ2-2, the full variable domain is GAGVSQTPSNKVTEKGKYVELRCDPISGHTALYWYRQSLGQGPEFLIYFQGTGAADDSGLPNDRFFAVRPEGSVSTLKIQRTERGDSAVYLCASSPDRNTGELFFGEGSRLTVL.

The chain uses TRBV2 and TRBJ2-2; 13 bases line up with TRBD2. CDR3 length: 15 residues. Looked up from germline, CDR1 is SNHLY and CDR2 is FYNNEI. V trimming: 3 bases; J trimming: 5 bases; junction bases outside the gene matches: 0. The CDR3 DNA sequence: TGTGCCAGCAGTGAGGGACTAGCGGGGACCGGGGAGCTGTTTTTT. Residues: CASSEGLAGTGELFF. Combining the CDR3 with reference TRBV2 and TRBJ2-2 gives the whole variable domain EPEVTQTPSHQVTQMGQEVILRCVPISNHLYFYWYRQILGQKVEFLVSFYNNEISEKSEIFDDQFSVERPDGSNFTLKIRSTKLEDSAMYFCASSEGLAGTGELFFGEGSRLTVL.

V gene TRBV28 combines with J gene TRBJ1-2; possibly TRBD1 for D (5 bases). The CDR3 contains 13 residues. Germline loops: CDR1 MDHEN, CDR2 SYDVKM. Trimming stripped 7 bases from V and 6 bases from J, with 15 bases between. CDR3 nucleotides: TGTGCCAGCATCGACCAGGGAAGGAATGGCTACACCTTC. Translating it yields CASIDQGRNGYTF.

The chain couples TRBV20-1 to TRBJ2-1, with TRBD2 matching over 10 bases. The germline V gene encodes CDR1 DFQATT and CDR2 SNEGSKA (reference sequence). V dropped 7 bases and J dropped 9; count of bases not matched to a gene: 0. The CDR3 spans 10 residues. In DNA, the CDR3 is TGCAGTGTAGCGGGAGGTGAGCAGTTCTTC. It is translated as CSVAGGEQFF.

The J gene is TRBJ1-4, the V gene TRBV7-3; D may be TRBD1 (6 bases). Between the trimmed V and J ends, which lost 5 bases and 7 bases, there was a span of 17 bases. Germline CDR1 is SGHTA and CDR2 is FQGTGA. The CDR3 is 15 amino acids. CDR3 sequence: CASSPRPGEGEKLFF. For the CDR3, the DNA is TGTGCCAGCAGCCCCCGCCCAGGGGAGGGTGAAAAACTGTTTTTT.

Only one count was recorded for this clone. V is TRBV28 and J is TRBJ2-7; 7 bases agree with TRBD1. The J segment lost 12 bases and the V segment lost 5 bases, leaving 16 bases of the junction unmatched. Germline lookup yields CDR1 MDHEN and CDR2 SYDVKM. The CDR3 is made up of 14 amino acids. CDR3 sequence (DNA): TGTGCCAGCAGTGGGGACAGCTATGGGTTGTATTGGTACTTC. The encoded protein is CASSGDSYGLYWYF.

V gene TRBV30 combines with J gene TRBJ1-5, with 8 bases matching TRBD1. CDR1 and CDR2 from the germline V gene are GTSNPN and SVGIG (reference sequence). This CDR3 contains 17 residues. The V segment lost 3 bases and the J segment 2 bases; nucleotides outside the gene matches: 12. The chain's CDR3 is CAWRPGQGISGNQPQHF. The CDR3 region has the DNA TGTGCCTGGAGGCCCGGACAGGGTATTTCGGGCAATCAGCCCCAGCATTTT. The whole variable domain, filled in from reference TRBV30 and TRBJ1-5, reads SQTIHQWPATLVQPVGSPLSLECTVEGTSNPNLYWYRQAAGRGLQLLFYSVGIGQISSEVPQNLSASRPQDRQFILSSKKLLLSDSGFYLCAWRPGQGISGNQPQHFGDGTRLSIL.

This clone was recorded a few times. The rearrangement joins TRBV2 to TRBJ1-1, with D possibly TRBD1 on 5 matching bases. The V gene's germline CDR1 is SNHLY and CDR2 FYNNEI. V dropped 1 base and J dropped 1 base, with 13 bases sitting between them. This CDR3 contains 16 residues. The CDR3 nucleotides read TGTGCCAGCAGTGAAGTAGGCAGGGTGGGGAACACTGAAGCTTTCTTT. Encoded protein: CASSEVGRVGNTEAFF. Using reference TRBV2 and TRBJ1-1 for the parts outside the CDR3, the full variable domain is EPEVTQTPSHQVTQMGQEVILRCVPISNHLYFYWYRQILGQKVEFLVSFYNNEISEKSEIFDDQFSVERPDGSNFTLKIRSTKLEDSAMYFCASSEVGRVGNTEAFFGQGTRLTVV.

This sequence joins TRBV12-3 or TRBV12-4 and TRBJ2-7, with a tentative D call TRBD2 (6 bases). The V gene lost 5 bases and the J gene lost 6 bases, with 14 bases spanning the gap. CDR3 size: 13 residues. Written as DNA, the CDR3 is TGTGCCAGCAGTACCTTCGGGGGTTCCGAGCAGTACTTC. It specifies CASSTFGGSEQYF.

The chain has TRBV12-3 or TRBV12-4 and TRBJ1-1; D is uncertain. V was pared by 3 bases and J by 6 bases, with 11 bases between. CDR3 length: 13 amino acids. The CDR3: CASSFPGGSEAFF. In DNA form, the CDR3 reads TGTGCCAGCAGTTTCCCAGGAGGCTCTGAAGCTTTCTTT.

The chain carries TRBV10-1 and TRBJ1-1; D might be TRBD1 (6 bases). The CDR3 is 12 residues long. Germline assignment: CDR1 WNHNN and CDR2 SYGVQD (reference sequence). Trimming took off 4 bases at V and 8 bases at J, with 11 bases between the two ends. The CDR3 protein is CASSAPGQEAFF. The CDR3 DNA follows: TGCGCCAGCAGTGCTCCGGGACAAGAAGCTTTCTTT.

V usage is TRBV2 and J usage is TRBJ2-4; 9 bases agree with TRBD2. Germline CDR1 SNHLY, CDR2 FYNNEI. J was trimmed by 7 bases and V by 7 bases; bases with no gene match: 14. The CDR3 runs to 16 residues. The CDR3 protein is CASNRGAGGPRNIQYF. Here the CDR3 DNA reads TGTGCCAGCAATAGAGGGGCGGGAGGGCCCCGTAACATTCAGTACTTC.

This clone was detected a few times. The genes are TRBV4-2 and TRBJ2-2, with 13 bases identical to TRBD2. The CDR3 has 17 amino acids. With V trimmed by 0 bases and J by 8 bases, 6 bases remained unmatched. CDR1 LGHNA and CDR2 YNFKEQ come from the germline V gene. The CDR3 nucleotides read TGTGCCAGCAGCCAAGAACTAGCGGGAGGGCCCGTGGGGGAGCTGTTTTTT. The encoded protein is CASSQELAGGPVGELFF.

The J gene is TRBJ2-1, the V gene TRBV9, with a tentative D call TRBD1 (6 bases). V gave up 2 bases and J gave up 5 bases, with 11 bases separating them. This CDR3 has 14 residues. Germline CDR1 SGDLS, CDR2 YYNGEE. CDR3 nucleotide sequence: TGTGCCAGCAGCGTGCGGACAGCCAACAATGAGCAGTTCTTC. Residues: CASSVRTANNEQFF.

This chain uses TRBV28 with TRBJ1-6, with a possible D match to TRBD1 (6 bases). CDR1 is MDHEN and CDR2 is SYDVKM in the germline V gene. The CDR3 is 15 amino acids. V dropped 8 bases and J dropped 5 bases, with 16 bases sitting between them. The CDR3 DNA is TGTGCCAGCTTTCGCGGACAGTCCCATAATTCACCCCTCCACTTT. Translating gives CASFRGQSHNSPLHF.

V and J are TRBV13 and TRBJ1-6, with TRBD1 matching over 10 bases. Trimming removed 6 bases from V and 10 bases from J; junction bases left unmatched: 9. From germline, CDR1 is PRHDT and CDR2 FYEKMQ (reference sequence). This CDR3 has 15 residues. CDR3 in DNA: TGTGCCAGCAGTCGTTCCGGGACAGGGGCCTCACCCCTCCACTTT. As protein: CASSRSGTGASPLHF.

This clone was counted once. DNA of the CDR3: TGTGCCAGCAGCCGAAAGACAGGGGGCTTCCTTTTTATGAACACTGAAGCTTTCTTT. It translates to CASSRKTGGFLFMNTEAFF. The rearrangement joins TRBV11-2 to TRBJ1-1; 10 positions agree with TRBD1. Germline assignment: CDR1 SGHAT and CDR2 FQNNGV. The ends lost 5 bases at V and 0 bases at J; junction bases unmatched: 15. The CDR3 contains 19 residues. Using reference TRBV11-2 and TRBJ1-1 for the parts outside the CDR3, the full variable domain is EAGVAQSPRYKIIEKRQSVAFWCNPISGHATLYWYQQILGQGPKLLIQFQNNGVVDDSQLPKDRFSAERLKGVDSTLKIQPAKLEDSAVYLCASSRKTGGFLFMNTEAFFGQGTRLTVV.

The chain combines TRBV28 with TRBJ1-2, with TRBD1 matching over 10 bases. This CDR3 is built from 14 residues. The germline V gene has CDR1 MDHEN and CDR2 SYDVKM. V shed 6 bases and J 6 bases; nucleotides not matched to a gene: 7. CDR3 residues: CASRSGTGANGYTF. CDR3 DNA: TGTGCCAGCAGATCAGGGACAGGGGCTAATGGCTACACCTTC.

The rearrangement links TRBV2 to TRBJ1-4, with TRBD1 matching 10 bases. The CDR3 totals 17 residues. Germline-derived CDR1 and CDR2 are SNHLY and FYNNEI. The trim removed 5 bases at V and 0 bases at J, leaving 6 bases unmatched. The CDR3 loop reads CASSSRTGGSTNEKLFF. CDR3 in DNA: TGTGCCAGCAGTTCGAGGACAGGGGGTTCAACTAATGAAAAACTGTTTTTT.

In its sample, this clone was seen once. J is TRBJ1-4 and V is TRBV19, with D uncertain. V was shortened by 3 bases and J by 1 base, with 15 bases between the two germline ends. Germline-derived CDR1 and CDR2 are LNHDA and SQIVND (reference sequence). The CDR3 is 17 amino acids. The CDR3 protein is CASSIHRNRKTNEKLFF. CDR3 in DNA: TGTGCCAGTAGTATCCACCGCAATAGAAAAACTAATGAAAAACTGTTTTTT.

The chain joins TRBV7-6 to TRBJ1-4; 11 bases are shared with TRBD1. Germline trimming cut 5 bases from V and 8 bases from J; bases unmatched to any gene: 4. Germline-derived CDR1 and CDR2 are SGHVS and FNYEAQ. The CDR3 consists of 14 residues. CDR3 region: CASSPRTGGEKLFF. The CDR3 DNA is TGTGCCAGCAGCCCGAGGACAGGGGGCGAAAAACTGTTTTTT.